This is a list of T cell receptor beta chains from one sample in a study of cytomegalovirus exposure and HLA in healthy donors. TCRdb's copy holds only in-frame clones and misses some; the assay was immunoSEQ multiplex PCR. The profile shows fewer than 150,000 clones, around 80% of them singletons. Input material: PBMCs. These receptors were obtained from a male donor in good health and CMV-seronegative. Each CDR3 is given with its conserved first and last residue. Fields, in order: CDR3 length, V gene, clone size, J gene, CDR3 protein. Clone size is not always given. Where it is, it says once, few, many or a class for expanded clones.

length: 16; V: TRBV7-9; size: .; J: TRBJ1-2; CDR3: CASSPSFRGHSEGYTF
length: 16; V: TRBV4-1; size: .; J: TRBJ2-1; CDR3: CASSQDPARGENEQFF
length: 15; V: TRBV10-3; size: once; J: TRBJ1-6; CDR3: CAISERQAEGSPLHF
length: 16; V: TRBV5-1; size: .; J: TRBJ2-2; CDR3: CASSLDLAGVLRELFF
length: 13; V: TRBV5-8; size: .; J: TRBJ2-7; CDR3: CASSVIQEGEQYF
length: 15; V: TRBV7-9; size: .; J: TRBJ2-5; CDR3: CASSLSDRIMETQYF
length: 15; V: TRBV28; size: once; J: TRBJ1-5; CDR3: CASSLAGRGGQPQHF
length: 15; V: TRBV12-2; size: .; J: TRBJ1-6; CDR3: CASRLTQGVDSPLHF
length: 18; V: TRBV19; size: .; J: TRBJ2-1; CDR3: CASGLGLAGGLYYNEQFF
length: 13; V: TRBV5-1; size: few; J: TRBJ2-3; CDR3: CASSETEPDTQYF
length: 12; V: TRBV5-1; size: .; J: TRBJ2-2; CDR3: CASSLNTGELFF
length: 14; V: TRBV19; size: .; J: TRBJ1-3; CDR3: CASTTPHSGNTIYF
length: 14; V: TRBV10-1; size: .; J: TRBJ2-2; CDR3: CASREGPITGELFF
length: 14; V: TRBV13; size: .; J: TRBJ2-7; CDR3: CASSSGTERYEQYF
length: 13; V: TRBV28; size: .; J: TRBJ1-1; CDR3: CASSQGLNTEAFF
length: 16; V: TRBV4-3; size: few; J: TRBJ1-1; CDR3: CASSQITGTGFSEAFF
length: 12; V: TRBV30; size: .; J: TRBJ2-1; CDR3: CAWSGVRNEQFF
length: 15; V: TRBV5-1; size: once; J: TRBJ2-1; CDR3: CASSLPAGRYNEQFF
length: 13; V: TRBV5-1; size: .; J: TRBJ1-1; CDR3: CASSSPEGTEAFF
length: 16; V: TRBV19; size: .; J: TRBJ2-2; CDR3: CASSIVGRALAGELFF
length: 15; V: TRBV11-2; size: .; J: TRBJ2-7; CDR3: CASSFGAGSSYEQYF
length: 11; V: TRBV11-2; size: .; J: TRBJ1-2; CDR3: CASSFRGGYTF
length: 13; V: TRBV7-6; size: .; J: TRBJ2-1; CDR3: CASSFNQAGEQFF
length: 13; V: TRBV7-2; size: .; J: TRBJ2-2; CDR3: CASSLSGTGELFF
length: 16; V: TRBV4-1; size: .; J: TRBJ1-1; CDR3: CASSPIFGTGVVEAFF
length: 11; V: TRBV29-1; size: .; J: TRBJ2-7; CDR3: CSVADYYEQYF
length: 13; V: TRBV10-3; size: .; J: TRBJ1-2; CDR3: CAISAGINYGYTF
length: 13; V: TRBV11-2; size: .; J: TRBJ2-7; CDR3: CASGPRGLYEQYF
length: 15; V: TRBV30; size: .; J: TRBJ1-1; CDR3: CAWEPGLGRNTEAFF
length: 15; V: TRBV7-9; size: .; J: TRBJ2-7; CDR3: CASSFDLERNYEQYF
length: 14; V: TRBV11-2; size: .; J: TRBJ1-2; CDR3: CASSLETGGSGYTF
length: 16; V: TRBV6-1; size: .; J: TRBJ1-5; CDR3: CASSEMVGAGYQPQHF
length: 16; V: TRBV5-4; size: .; J: TRBJ1-2; CDR3: CASSLEGAYANYGYTF
length: 11; V: TRBV30; size: .; J: TRBJ1-1; CDR3: CAWSALAEAFF
length: 14; V: TRBV6-5; size: .; J: TRBJ1-1; CDR3: CASSRPTGNTEAFF
length: 16; V: TRBV30; size: .; J: TRBJ1-3; CDR3: CAWTPRGTGFGNTIYF
length: 12; V: TRBV5-4; size: .; J: TRBJ2-1; CDR3: CASSFSLNEQFF
length: 15; V: TRBV5-1; size: .; J: TRBJ2-3; CDR3: CASSLLRLAGDTQYF
length: 13; V: TRBV6-6; size: .; J: TRBJ1-1; CDR3: CASSRDTYTEAFF
length: 14; V: TRBV28; size: .; J: TRBJ1-2; CDR3: CASSTQGPSYGYTF
length: 15; V: TRBV6-1; size: .; J: TRBJ1-2; CDR3: CASSGRQGASYGYTF
length: 15; V: TRBV5-1; size: few; J: TRBJ2-1; CDR3: CASSLGAATYNEQFF
length: 15; V: TRBV7-2; size: .; J: TRBJ1-6; CDR3: CASSILPTPNSPLHF
length: 14; V: TRBV5-6; size: once; J: TRBJ1-1; CDR3: CASSLTGGGPEAFF
length: 13; V: TRBV2; size: .; J: .; CDR3: CASSDGTSYEQYF
length: 15; V: TRBV7-8; size: once; J: TRBJ1-5; CDR3: CASSLVQGGNQPQHF